These T cell receptor beta chains were read from a single sample in a study of regulatory T cells in long-lasting Graves disease. TCRdb used MiXCR to reprocess the multiplex PCR reads, holding one entry per CDR3 protein. The table includes approximately 690,000 distinct CDR3 sequences, about 30% detected once. Sample: peripheral blood mononuclear cells (PBMCs), taken when the disease was refractory, from a patient treated with antithyroid drugs. The receptors come from a female donor with Graves disease. Each CDR3 is given with its conserved first and last residue. The order of the fields is V gene, J gene, D gene, clone size, CDR3 DNA, CDR3 protein. The D gene is left open where the match is weak. Clone sizes are given selectively: once, few, many, or a class where the clone is expanded.

TRBV29-1	TRBJ2-7	TRBD1	.	TGCAGCGTTGAATTGTTGGGACAGGGATCCTACGAGCAGTACTTC	CSVELLGQGSYEQYF
TRBV30	TRBJ2-7	TRBD2	few	TGTGCCTGGAGTCGGGGGGATTCCTACGAGCAGTACTTC	CAWSRGDSYEQYF
TRBV10-3	TRBJ2-7	TRBD2	.	TGTGCCATCAGGGGAGGGAGTGCCTACGGGCAGTACTTC	CAIRGGSAYGQYF
TRBV19	TRBJ2-7	TRBD2	.	TGTGCCAGTAGTATTAGCGGGAGTTTGGGCGAGCAGTACTTC	CASSISGSLGEQYF
TRBV20-1	TRBJ1-2	.	.	TGCAGTGGAGGTGACGACTATGGCTACACCTTC	CSGGDDYGYTF
TRBV20-1	TRBJ2-1	.	once	TGCAGTGGGCGGGGTAGCGGAGCTTCCCTTAGCTCCTACAATGAGCAGTTCTTC	CSGRGSGASLSSYNEQFF
TRBV19	TRBJ1-1	.	.	TGTGCCAGTAGGGACGGAAGAGCCATGAACACTGAAGCTTTCTTT	CASRDGRAMNTEAFF
TRBV19	TRBJ2-5	.	.	TGTGCCAGTAGTATAGGCGGCCAATGGAAGACCCAGTACTTC	CASSIGGQWKTQYF
TRBV5-1	TRBJ1-4	TRBD1	.	TGCGCCAGCAGCCCCCAGGGGGGTCAAAAACTGTTTTTT	CASSPQGGQKLFF
TRBV14	TRBJ1-2	.	.	TGTGCCAGCAGCCAAGAAATCGGACCGCGGGGCTACACCTTC	CASSQEIGPRGYTF
TRBV28	TRBJ1-6	.	many	TGTGCCAGCAGTTTGGTGATTTCACCCCTCCACTTT	CASSLVISPLHF